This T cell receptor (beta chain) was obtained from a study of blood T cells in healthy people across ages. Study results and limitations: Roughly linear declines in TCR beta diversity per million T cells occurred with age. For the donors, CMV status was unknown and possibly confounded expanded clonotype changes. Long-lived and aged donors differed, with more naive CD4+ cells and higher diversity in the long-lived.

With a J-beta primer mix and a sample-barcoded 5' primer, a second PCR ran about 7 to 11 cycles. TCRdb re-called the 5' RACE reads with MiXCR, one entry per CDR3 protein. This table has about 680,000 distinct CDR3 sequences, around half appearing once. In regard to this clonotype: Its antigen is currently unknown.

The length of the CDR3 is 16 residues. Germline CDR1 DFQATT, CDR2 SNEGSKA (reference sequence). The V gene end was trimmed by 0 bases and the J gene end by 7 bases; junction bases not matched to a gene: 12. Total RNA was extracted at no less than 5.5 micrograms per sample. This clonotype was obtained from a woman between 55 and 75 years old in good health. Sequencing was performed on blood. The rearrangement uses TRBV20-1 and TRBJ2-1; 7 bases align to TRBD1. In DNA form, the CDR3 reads TGCAGTGCTAGAGATCCGGGCAGGGGGACGGGGAATGAGCAGTTCTTC. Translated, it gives CSARDPGRGTGNEQFF.